This TCR beta chain was captured by sequencing in a study of a mutant IDH1 vaccine in newly diagnosed glioma. The CDR3 loop spans 13 amino acids. CDR1 MGHRA and CDR2 YSYEKL come from the germline V gene. Trimming cost V 6 bases and J 6 bases, with 13 bases left between them. Time point described: week 5, during vaccination. Vaccine doses each comprised 300 ug of mutant IDH1 20-mer peptide, with topical imiquimod. TCRdb's table, derived via immunoSEQ multiplex PCR, lists solely in-frame clones and lacks some. The repertoire consists of about 40,000 clones, with roughly nine tenths occurring once and the leading ten covering 2% to 3%. As concerns this clone: Its target is unknown.

This chain links TRBV4-1 with TRBJ2-3, with D unresolved. The receptor was isolated from a man between 50 and 59 years old with glioma. Sequencing was performed on PBMCs, taken from a glioma patient whose treatment included an IDH1 peptide vaccine. CDR3 loop: CASRRPPPDTQYF. In DNA form, the CDR3 reads TGCGCCAGCAGGAGACCTCCGCCGGATACGCAGTATTTT.